The 20 T cell receptor beta chains in this list originate from one sample, sequenced in a study of HIV-infected patients and healthy controls. Alpha and beta constant-region primers primed reverse transcription of around 550 ng RNA. Using multiplexing indices, alpha and beta chain libraries were generated apart by chain-specific third strand synthesis. TCRdb reprocessed the 5' RACE reads via MiXCR and lists one record per CDR3 protein. The sample comprises some 13,000 distinct CDR3 sequences, 7.5% to 10% of which are singletons, and about 6.3% rests with the top ten. No cell fractionation was done, so the repertoire covers all unsorted peripheral blood T cells. What was sequenced was blood. The receptors were gathered from an adult in good health.

This clonotype was seen ten or more times. The chain carries TRBV19 and TRBJ1-1; 8 nucleotides line up with TRBD1. This CDR3 has 14 amino acids. Per germline, CDR1 LNHDA and CDR2 SQIVND (reference sequence). The trim removed 7 bases at V and 0 bases at J, leaving 4 bases unmatched. CDR3 bases: TGTGCCAGTACCAGGGGGCGAATGAACACTGAAGCTTTCTTT. Translated: CASTRGRMNTEAFF.

Sample share makes this clonotype medium-sized (0.01 to 0.1%). The rearrangement joins TRBV7-2 to TRBJ1-5; weak D call: TRBD1 (6 bases). Per the germline V gene, CDR1 is SGHTA and CDR2 is FQGNSA. V was shortened by 1 base and J by 0 bases, with 10 bases between the two germline ends. The CDR3 is 16 residues long. CDR3 sequence: CASSLGGQNSNQPQHF. CDR3 DNA sequence: TGTGCCAGCAGCTTAGGGGGACAAAATAGCAATCAGCCCCAGCATTTT. Using reference TRBV7-2 and TRBJ1-5 for the parts outside the CDR3, the full variable domain is GAGVSQSPSNKVTEKGKDVELRCDPISGHTALYWYRQSLGQGLEFLIYFQGNSAPDKSGLPSDRFSAERTGGSVSTLTIQRTQQEDSAVYLCASSLGGQNSNQPQHFGDGTRLSIL.

This clonotype was detected many times. V is TRBV6-2 or TRBV6-3 and J is TRBJ2-3; 10 nucleotides agree with TRBD2. This CDR3 is 15 amino acids long. With V trimmed by 7 bases and J by 4 bases, 8 bases remained unmatched. The V gene's germline CDR1 is MNHEY and CDR2 SVGEGT. The CDR3, as DNA: TGTGCCAGCACGGGGACTAGCGTTTTCTCAGATACGCAGTATTTT. This sequence encodes CASTGTSVFSDTQYF.

This clonotype is classed as medium-sized. The chain links TRBV27 to TRBJ2-5, with 8 positions matching TRBD2. From germline, CDR1 is MNHEY and CDR2 SMNVEV (reference sequence). V dropped 5 bases and J dropped 2; count of bases not matched to a gene: 4. There are 14 residues in the CDR3. CDR3 bases: TGTGCCAGCAGTCGCCGCGGGGGGCAAGAGACCCAGTACTTC. Its protein is CASSRRGGQETQYF.

Relative to its sample, this clonotype is medium-sized (0.01 to 0.1%). V gene TRBV20-1 combines with J gene TRBJ2-2; 9 positions agree with TRBD2. J gave up 3 bases and V 3 bases, and 8 bases lay outside the gene matches. The CDR3 contains 16 residues. Germline CDR1 and CDR2: DFQATT and SNEGSKA (reference sequence). CDR3 protein: CSARTAGGTYTGELFF. The CDR3 nucleotides read TGCAGTGCTAGGACAGCGGGGGGTACTTACACCGGGGAGCTGTTTTTT.

By proportion, this clonotype is medium-sized. This chain links TRBV4-1 with TRBJ1-5; D is perhaps TRBD1 (6 bases). V gave up 0 bases and J gave up 2 bases, with 8 bases separating them. The CDR3 runs to 15 residues. From germline, CDR1 is MGHRA and CDR2 YSYEKL. CDR3 DNA sequence: TGCGCCAGCAGCCAAGAGGCAGGGGGCAATCAGCCCCAGCATTTT. The encoded protein is CASSQEAGGNQPQHF.

This clonotype was observed at least ten times. The chain combines TRBV7-7 with TRBJ2-3; D is ambiguous. Germline CDR1 and CDR2: SSHAT and FNYEAQ (reference sequence). CDR3 size: 13 residues. V shed 0 bases and J shed 2 bases, with 3 bases lying between them. Here the CDR3 DNA reads TGTGCCAGCAGCTTAGCGCCCACAGATACGCAGTATTTT. Amino acid sequence: CASSLAPTDTQYF. Full variable domain (outside the CDR3, taken from reference TRBV7-7 and TRBJ2-3): GAGVSQSPRYKVTKRGQDVTLRCDPISSHATLYWYQQALGQGPEFLTYFNYEAQPDKSGLPSDRFSAERPEGSISTLTIQRTEQRDSAMYRCASSLAPTDTQYFGPGTRLTVL.

This clonotype was detected many times. Written as DNA, the CDR3 is TGTGCCAGCAGGGTCTGGACTAGCGGGAGCACAGATACGCAGTATTTT. Its protein product is CASRVWTSGSTDTQYF. The chain is built from TRBV2 and TRBJ2-3, with 11 bases lining up with TRBD2. Per germline, CDR1 SNHLY and CDR2 FYNNEI. After removal of 6 bases from V and 0 bases from J, the junction contained 5 bases not matched to a gene. This CDR3 comprises 16 residues.

This clonotype was seen repeatedly, ten times or more. V usage is TRBV7-9 and J usage is TRBJ2-6; D gene ambiguous. Germline V lookup: CDR1 SEHNR, CDR2 FQNEAQ (reference sequence). The CDR3 runs to 13 residues. Trimming cost V 0 bases and J 3 bases, with 0 bases left between them. In DNA, the CDR3 is TGTGCCAGCAGCTTAGCTGGGGCCAACGTCCTGACTTTC. It yields the protein CASSLAGANVLTF.

Ten or more counts support this clonotype. The CDR3 DNA reads as TGCAGCGTTCGGGGACAGGGTCCAGAGACCCAGTACTTC. It yields the protein CSVRGQGPETQYF. This chain connects TRBV29-1 to TRBJ2-5, with TRBD1 matching 9 bases. This CDR3 has 13 amino acids. Germline CDR1 reads SQVTM; CDR2 reads ANQGSEA. The trim removed 5 bases at V and 4 bases at J, leaving 5 bases unmatched.

The rearrangement joins TRBV6-6 to TRBJ2-1; D gene unclear. Trimming took 0 bases from V and 7 from J, leaving 10 bases between them. The length of the CDR3 is 14 residues. CDR1 and CDR2 from the germline V gene are MNHNY and SVGAGI (reference sequence). The CDR3 is CASSYSIGRNEQFF. In nucleotides, the CDR3 is TGTGCCAGCAGTTACTCGATAGGGCGGAATGAGCAGTTCTTC.

At least ten counts were recorded for this clonotype. The gene calls are TRBV14 and TRBJ2-1; TRBD2 aligns across 11 bases. V shed 4 bases, J shed 1 base, and the junction held 3 bases outside the gene matches. Germline CDR1 SGHDN, CDR2 FVKESK. This CDR3 spans 16 amino acids. In nucleotides, the CDR3 is TGTGCCAGCAGCCTTATAGCGGGAGGGTCCTACAATGAGCAGTTCTTC. This sequence encodes CASSLIAGGSYNEQFF.

This clonotype was recorded a few times. The rearrangement uses TRBV2 and TRBJ1-6, with 8 bases lining up with TRBD1. This CDR3 has 17 residues. The ends lost 1 base at V and 10 bases at J; junction bases unmatched: 12. Germline V gene sequence: CDR1 SNHLY, CDR2 FYNNEI. The CDR3 region has the DNA TGTGCCAGCAGTGAAGAGGTCCCTACAGGGGGGGGCTCACCCCTCCACTTT. Protein sequence: CASSEEVPTGGGSPLHF.

This clonotype was seen more than once but under ten times. The chain employs TRBV6-6 and TRBJ2-5; D gene unclear. The CDR3 sequence is 12 residues long. Trimming took 0 bases from V and 3 from J, leaving 2 bases between them. Germline CDR1 reads MNHNY; CDR2 reads SVGAGI (reference sequence). This CDR3 reads CASSYSKETQYF. DNA for the CDR3: TGTGCCAGCAGTTACTCGAAAGAGACCCAGTACTTC.

This clonotype was counted at least ten times. The chain carries TRBV7-9 and TRBJ2-7, with D hard to call. The ends were cut back, 4 bases at V and 4 bases at J, with 11 bases in the middle. From germline, CDR1 is SEHNR and CDR2 FQNEAQ (reference sequence). The CDR3 covers 13 residues. CDR3 residues: CASSYEPRYEQYF. The CDR3 DNA follows: TGTGCCAGCAGCTATGAACCTAGGTACGAGCAGTACTTC.

Judged by abundance, this clonotype is medium-sized. The V gene is TRBV7-8, the J gene TRBJ2-7; 15 bases are shared with TRBD2. CDR3 length: 16 amino acids. With 5 bases clipped from V and 2 bases from J, the junction kept 4 bases outside the gene matches. Germline V gene sequence: CDR1 SGHVS, CDR2 FQNEAQ. Here the CDR3 reads CASSDGLAGGPYEQYF. The CDR3 DNA reads as TGTGCCAGCAGCGACGGACTAGCGGGAGGGCCCTACGAGCAGTACTTC.

This clonotype showed up many times. The V call is TRBV20-1, the J call TRBJ2-7; TRBD2 aligns across 8 bases. Germline V gene lookup returns CDR1 DFQATT and CDR2 SNEGSKA (reference sequence). The V and J ends lost 3 bases and 0 bases, in that order; junction bases with no gene match: 13. The CDR3 is 17 amino acids. The CDR3 bases are TGCAGTGCTAGGGGGGGCGAGGCCGGGACTAGCTCCTACGAGCAGTACTTC. Protein product: CSARGGEAGTSSYEQYF.

This clonotype was seen ten or more times. The chain links TRBV7-7 to TRBJ2-1; 7 nucleotides align to TRBD2. The CDR3 sequence is 20 residues long. CDR1 is SSHAT and CDR2 is FNYEAQ in the germline V gene (reference sequence). J was trimmed by 7 bases and V by 5 bases; bases with no gene match: 26. This CDR3 reads CASSARDYTETRGDVNEQFF. The CDR3 DNA reads TGTGCCAGCAGCGCCCGGGACTACACCGAAACCCGGGGGGATGTGAATGAGCAGTTCTTC.

This clonotype occurred many times. The J gene is TRBJ2-3, the V gene TRBV6-2 or TRBV6-3; 8 bases fit TRBD2. The ends lost 7 bases at V and 4 bases at J; junction bases unmatched: 10. There are 15 residues in the CDR3. Germline lookup yields CDR1 MNHEY and CDR2 SVGEGT. The CDR3 region is CASTQAGAGADTQYF. The CDR3 bases are TGTGCCAGCACTCAAGCGGGGGCCGGGGCAGATACGCAGTATTTT.

By sample share, this clonotype is medium-sized (0.01 to 0.1%). V gene TRBV20-1 combines with J gene TRBJ1-5; 8 nucleotides match TRBD1. J lost 2 bases, V lost 7 bases, and 10 bases had no gene match. This CDR3 region has 15 residues. Germline CDR1 reads DFQATT; CDR2 reads SNEGSKA (reference sequence). CDR3 bases: TGCAGTGTCCAGGGCAGGGGGCCTGGCAATCAGCCCCAGCATTTT. This encodes CSVQGRGPGNQPQHF.